These T cell receptor beta chains were read from a single sample in a study of metastatic and nonmetastatic thyroid tumors. TCRdb reanalyzed the PCR reads with MiXCR. The sample includes some 14,000 clones, roughly 34% of them seen just once. The sample was tumor tissue. The receptors here all came from a male donor with papillary thyroid cancer or a benign thyroid nodule (not recorded which). Some clones in this sample may be carry-over from other donors' samples. The CDR3 runs from the conserved cysteine through the conserved F or W. The D gene is left open where the match is weak. Clone size is given for some rows only: seen once, a few or many times, or a class if the clone is expanded.

j_call	d_call	clone_size	v_call	cdr3_nt	cdr3_aa
TRBJ1-2	.	.	TRBV20-1	TGCAGTGCTAGAGACCCGACAGTACTGGACTATGGCTACACCTTC	CSARDPTVLDYGYTF
TRBJ2-2	TRBD2	few	TRBV19	TGTGCCAGTAGCCGGGGACTAGCGGGGATCAACACCGGGGAGCTGTTTTTT	CASSRGLAGINTGELFF
TRBJ2-3	.	.	TRBV6-1	TGTGCCAGCAGTGAAGGCGAGACAGATACGCAGTATTTT	CASSEGETDTQYF
TRBJ2-4	TRBD1	many	TRBV11-1	TGTGCCAGCAGCCGAACCCAGTCAGGGGGCGTCAAAAACATTCAGTACTTC	CASSRTQSGGVKNIQYF
TRBJ2-7	TRBD2	.	TRBV11-1	TGTGCCAGCAGGGGGTGGACTAGCGGCTCCCCCTACGAGCAGTACTTC	CASRGWTSGSPYEQYF
TRBJ1-5	.	many	TRBV28	TGTGCCAGCAGTTTCCTGGACAGTTATCAGCCCCAGCATTTT	CASSFLDSYQPQHF
TRBJ2-7	.	medium-sized	TRBV20-1	TGCAGTGCTAGAGTTATAGGCAAAACCTACGAGCAGTACTTC	CSARVIGKTYEQYF
TRBJ2-1	.	few	TRBV6-1	TGTGCCAGCAGCGCAGGACTATCGGGTGTGGGGGATCAGTTCTTC	CASSAGLSGVGDQFF
TRBJ2-3	.	.	TRBV4-1	TGCGCAAGCAGCCAAGGTAGCCGGGGGATTGTTTGGGCGCAGTATTTT	CASSQGSRGIVWAQYF
TRBJ2-2	TRBD1	.	TRBV11-3	TGTGCCAGCAGCCCCAGGGGGCGCAACGGGGAGCTGTTTTTT	CASSPRGRNGELFF
TRBJ2-2	.	many	TRBV14	TGTGCCAGCAGCCAGGGGACCAGTCCGAAGTGGACCGGGGAGCTGTTTTTT	CASSQGTSPKWTGELFF
TRBJ2-2	.	.	TRBV5-1	TGCGCCAGCAGCTTGAATTTCGGCAGGGGCGGATTGAACACCGGGGAGCTGTTTTTT	CASSLNFGRGGLNTGELFF
TRBJ2-3	TRBD1	.	TRBV20-1	TGCAGTTCTGCGGGACAGGAGGTTACAGATACGCAGTATTTT	CSSAGQEVTDTQYF
TRBJ1-2	TRBD1	.	TRBV6-1	TGTGCCAGCAGTGATGTGGGGGACAGGGCTCAAGGCTACACCTTC	CASSDVGDRAQGYTF
TRBJ1-2	TRBD1	.	TRBV11-1	TGTGCCAGCAGCCCCCTGACAGGGCTTGTCGGGTATGGCTACACCTTC	CASSPLTGLVGYGYTF
TRBJ2-1	TRBD2	once	TRBV5-1	TGCGCCAGCAGCTTTACTAGCGGGTACAATGAGCAGTTCTTC	CASSFTSGYNEQFF
TRBJ2-7	TRBD1	.	TRBV11-2	TGTGCCAGCAGCGCGTGGATAGGACAGGGGAAAGGCGAGCAGTACTTC	CASSAWIGQGKGEQYF
TRBJ2-7	.	.	TRBV6-2/TRBV6-3	TGTGCCAGCAGCCCCAGTGGGAGCTACGAGCATTACTTC	CASSPSGSYEHYF
TRBJ1-2	.	few	TRBV12-3/TRBV12-4	TGTGCCAGCATTTCGGGGACCACTGGCTACACCTTC	CASISGTTGYTF
TRBJ2-1	.	large	TRBV4-2	TGTGCCAGCAGCCAAGCTCAGTCGATTGAGCAGTTCTTC	CASSQAQSIEQFF
TRBJ1-2	.	.	TRBV27	TGTGACAGCAGTTTAAAGGGACTGGGTGTGCACTATGGCTACCCCTTC	CDSSLKGLGVHYGYPF
TRBJ1-2	.	many	TRBV24-1	TGTGCCACCAGTGATTTAGGAGGGGTTGGCTACACCTTC	CATSDLGGVGYTF
TRBJ2-1	.	medium-sized	TRBV6-1	TGTGCCAGCAGTGAAAGGGTTACCTACAATGAGCAGTTCTTC	CASSERVTYNEQFF
TRBJ1-1	.	many	TRBV29-1	TGCAGCGTTGAAAGACAGAACACTGAAGCTTTCTTT	CSVERQNTEAFF
TRBJ2-7	.	many	TRBV5-5	TGTGCCAGCAATACGGGGGTTTTCTCCTACGAGCAGTACTTC	CASNTGVFSYEQYF
TRBJ1-2	.	.	TRBV30	TGTGCCTGGAGTGTGAGCTACTATGGCTACACCTTC	CAWSVSYYGYTF
TRBJ1-1	TRBD1	.	TRBV20-1	TGCAGTGCTCCCCGGACAGGGTCGCCTAACACTGAAGCTTTCTTT	CSAPRTGSPNTEAFF
TRBJ1-1	.	medium-sized	TRBV20-1	TGCAGTGCCAGCGGGCCATCTGAAGCTTTCTTT	CSASGPSEAFF
TRBJ2-1	.	many	TRBV20-1	TGCAGTGCTAGAGATCTGTTGGGGAGCCTCTACAATGAGCAGTTCTTC	CSARDLLGSLYNEQFF
TRBJ2-7	.	.	TRBV20-1	TGCAGTGCCTGGGACCCTCAGGACTACGAGCAGTACTTC	CSAWDPQDYEQYF
TRBJ2-7	.	.	TRBV20-1	TGCAGTGCTAGAGATATGGGCAGGGAATACGAGCAGTACTTC	CSARDMGREYEQYF
TRBJ1-5	.	.	TRBV24-1	TGTGCCACCAGGACCCGGGGCGGCCCCCCAGGACAGCCCCAGCATTTT	CATRTRGGPPGQPQHF
TRBJ2-1	.	many	TRBV9	TGTGCCAGCAGCGTAGGTAGCGACGTCTACAATGAGCAGTTCTTC	CASSVGSDVYNEQFF
TRBJ1-1	.	many	TRBV30	TGTGCCTGGAGTGTAGGCGTGGTGGAGGCAGCTTTCTTT	CAWSVGVVEAAFF
TRBJ2-5	TRBD1	many	TRBV5-1	TGCGCCAGCAGCCTACGGGACAGCCACTTAGGGGAGACCCAGTACTTC	CASSLRDSHLGETQYF
TRBJ2-7	.	many	TRBV28	TGTGCCAGCATGAGTCAGGGAGGCTACGAGCAGTACTTC	CASMSQGGYEQYF
TRBJ2-7	TRBD1	medium-sized	TRBV11-3	TGTGCCAGCAGCTTCTTACCGGGACAGGGAACCTACGAGCAGTACTTC	CASSFLPGQGTYEQYF